This TCR beta chain originates from a study of cytomegalovirus exposure and HLA in healthy donors. Study-wide results and limits: In vitro experiments confirmed that three CMV-associated chains were specific for CMV antigens.

A word on this clone: Its antigen is currently unknown.

The V end was cut by 5 bases, the J end by 0 bases, with 19 bases between. The CDR3 is made up of 17 amino acids. CDR1 and CDR2 from the germline V gene are MNHEY and SMNVEV (reference sequence). Assay: immunoSEQ multiplex PCR; the TCRdb copy retains only in-frame clones and omits some. The sample includes more than 150,000 clones, about 88% seen only once; the top ten take 2.5% to 3.5%. This TCR was sampled from a man younger than 30 in good health and CMV-seronegative. The sample comprised PBMCs. The V and J genes are TRBV27 and TRBJ1-2; unclear D gene. CDR3 DNA: TGTGCCAGCAGTCCTAGCGAGGGCGGCCTCACTAACTATGGCTACACCTTC. Amino acid sequence: CASSPSEGGLTNYGYTF.